The rows below give T cell receptor beta chains drawn from one sample of a study of blood T cell repertoires in COVID-19. The table came from immunoSEQ multiplex PCR; TCRdb's copy has only in-frame clones and leaves some out. The profile shows about 250,000 clones, 65% to 80% of them singletons. The sample was peripheral blood. The receptors stem from a woman aged 40 to 50 with active or convalescent COVID-19. Each CDR3 is given with its conserved first and last residue. The D gene is left open where the match is weak. Not all rows give a size; the values are once, few, many and, for expanded clones, a class.

J	D	V	size	CDR3	DNA
TRBJ1-2	-	TRBV5-1	few	CASSIGQYYGYTF	TGCGCCAGCAGCATTGGACAGTACTATGGCTACACCTTC
TRBJ2-1	-	TRBV14	-	CASSQDPRSKFF	TGTGCCAGCAGCCAAGATCCTAGGAGTAAGTTCTTC
TRBJ1-6	TRBD1	TRBV6-5	-	CASSYSTGVNSPLHF	TGTGCCAGCAGTTACTCGACAGGGGTAAATTCACCCCTCCACTTT
TRBJ2-6	-	TRBV19	-	CASSIGIGTDSSGANVLTF	TGTGCCAGTAGTATAGGGATCGGGACGGACAGCTCTGGGGCCAACGTCCTGACTTTC
TRBJ1-3	TRBD1	TRBV6-6	-	CASSNRGVSGNTIYF	TGTGCCAGCTCCAACAGGGGAGTCTCTGGAAACACCATATATTTT
TRBJ1-3	-	TRBV6-4	-	CASSRDISEGGNTIYF	TGTGCCAGCAGTCGGGACATCTCAGAGGGTGGAAACACCATATATTTT
TRBJ1-6	TRBD1	TRBV19	-	CASTAQQGANSPLHF	TGTGCCAGTACCGCCCAACAGGGGGCTAATTCACCCCTCCACTTT
TRBJ1-4	-	TRBV28	once	CASKTPNEKLFF	TGTGCCAGCAAGACACCGAATGAAAAACTGTTTTTT
TRBJ2-3	-	TRBV6-4	-	CASSDRGTDTQYF	TGTGCCAGCAGTGATCGGGGCACAGATACGCAGTATTTT
TRBJ2-2	-	TRBV7-3	-	CASSLPGADTGELFF	TGTGCCAGCAGCTTACCAGGGGCGGACACCGGGGAGCTGTTTTTT
TRBJ2-3	TRBD2	TRBV30	-	CAYQTSGGPTDTQYF	TGTGCCTACCAGACTAGCGGGGGCCCCACAGATACGCAGTATTTT
TRBJ2-2	-	TRBV12-3/TRBV12-4	-	CASSSDITGELFF	TGTGCCAGCAGTTCAGACATAACCGGGGAGCTGTTTTTT
TRBJ1-1	-	TRBV27	-	CASGTLTTEAFF	TGTGCCAGCGGGACACTCACCACTGAAGCTTTCTTT
TRBJ1-2	TRBD1	TRBV12-3/TRBV12-4	-	CASRTGVQGYTF	TGTGCCAGCAGAACAGGGGTCCAAGGCTACACCTTC
TRBJ2-3	-	TRBV18	-	CASSPPITGTDTQYF	TGTGCCAGCTCACCACCGATCACAGGGACAGATACGCAGTATTTT
TRBJ2-5	TRBD2	TRBV11-2	-	CASSQTDGLAWETQYF	TGTGCCAGCAGCCAGACCGATGGACTAGCATGGGAGACCCAGTACTTC
TRBJ2-1	-	TRBV5-1	-	CASSSRSYNEQFF	TGCGCCAGCAGCTCCCGGTCCTACAATGAGCAGTTCTTC
TRBJ1-6	TRBD1	TRBV6-1	-	CASSEGQGSPLHF	TGTGCCAGCAGTGAGGGACAGGGGTCACCCCTCCACTTT
TRBJ2-1	TRBD1	TRBV19	-	CASSFRGLGVNEQFF	TGTGCCAGTAGTTTCAGGGGGCTTGGCGTCAATGAGCAGTTCTTC
TRBJ1-1	TRBD1	TRBV11-2	-	CASSLGQGGTEAFF	TGTGCCAGCAGCCTGGGGCAGGGGGGTACTGAAGCTTTCTTT
TRBJ1-1	-	TRBV5-1	few	CASSLNRDTEAFF	TGCGCCAGCAGCTTGAACAGGGACACTGAAGCTTTCTTT
TRBJ1-5	-	TRBV28	-	CASSLQTGMGQPQHF	TGTGCCAGCAGTTTACAAACCGGGATGGGTCAGCCCCAGCATTTT
TRBJ2-7	TRBD1	TRBV11-1	once	CASSPRTGPSPREQYF	TGTGCCAGCAGCCCACGGACAGGGCCCTCTCCTAGGGAGCAGTACTTC
TRBJ2-7	TRBD1	TRBV28	-	CASSFGQANREQYF	TGTGCCAGCAGTTTCGGACAGGCAAACCGCGAGCAGTACTTC
TRBJ1-2	TRBD1	TRBV19	-	CASREQGARTSGYTF	TGTGCCAGTAGGGAACAGGGGGCGCGCACAAGTGGCTACACCTTC
TRBJ1-3	TRBD1	TRBV3-1/TRBV3-2	-	CASSQTGGGGNTIYF	TGTGCCAGCAGCCAAACAGGGGGCGGTGGAAACACCATATATTTT
TRBJ2-1	-	TRBV11-1	-	CASSLGTARDNEQFF	TGTGCCAGCAGCTTAGGGACAGCCAGGGACAATGAGCAGTTCTTC
TRBJ1-6	TRBD1	TRBV2	once	CASTIGQGGGSPLHF	TGTGCCAGCACAATAGGACAGGGAGGCGGTTCACCCCTCCACTTT
TRBJ1-1	-	TRBV5-1	-	CASSYARGDEAFF	TGCGCCAGCAGCTACGCCCGGGGAGATGAAGCTTTCTTT
TRBJ1-6	-	TRBV30	-	CAWSGTYGGGSSYNSPLHF	TGTGCCTGGAGTGGAACGTATGGGGGGGGCAGCTCCTATAATTCACCCCTCCACTTT
TRBJ2-7	-	TRBV6-5	-	CASSYSGGVVGEQYF	TGTGCCAGCAGTTACTCGGGCGGGGTCGTTGGGGAGCAGTACTTC
TRBJ2-7	-	TRBV5-1	-	CASSLGTFPDEQYF	TGCGCCAGCAGCTTGGGTACTTTTCCCGACGAGCAGTACTTC
TRBJ1-1	-	TRBV4-2	few	CASSQAQGMNTEAFF	TGTGCCAGCAGCCAAGCTCAGGGTATGAACACTGAAGCTTTCTTT
TRBJ2-1	TRBD2	TRBV6-4	-	CASRLAGGADEQFF	TGTGCCAGCAGACTAGCGGGGGGGGCGGATGAGCAGTTCTTC
TRBJ2-7	TRBD2	TRBV30	-	CAWSASGGGYEQYF	TGTGCCTGGAGCGCTAGCGGGGGGGGGTACGAGCAGTACTTC